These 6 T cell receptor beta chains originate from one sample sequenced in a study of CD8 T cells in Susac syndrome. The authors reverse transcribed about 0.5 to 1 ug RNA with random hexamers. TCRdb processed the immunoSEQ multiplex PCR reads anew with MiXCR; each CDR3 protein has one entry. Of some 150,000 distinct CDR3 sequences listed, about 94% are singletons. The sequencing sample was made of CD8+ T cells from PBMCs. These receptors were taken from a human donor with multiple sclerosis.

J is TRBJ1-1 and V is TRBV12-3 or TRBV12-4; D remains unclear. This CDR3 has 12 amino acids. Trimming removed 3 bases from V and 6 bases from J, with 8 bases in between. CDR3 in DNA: TGTGCCAGCAGTTTTGTCGGGTCTGAAGCTTTCTTT. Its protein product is CASSFVGSEAFF.

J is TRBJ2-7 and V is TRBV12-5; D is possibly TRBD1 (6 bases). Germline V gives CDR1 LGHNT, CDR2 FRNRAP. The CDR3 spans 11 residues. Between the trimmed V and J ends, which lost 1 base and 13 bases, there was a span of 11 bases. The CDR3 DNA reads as TGTGCTAGTGGTTTGGGAAGGGGGTTATACTTC. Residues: CASGLGRGLYF.

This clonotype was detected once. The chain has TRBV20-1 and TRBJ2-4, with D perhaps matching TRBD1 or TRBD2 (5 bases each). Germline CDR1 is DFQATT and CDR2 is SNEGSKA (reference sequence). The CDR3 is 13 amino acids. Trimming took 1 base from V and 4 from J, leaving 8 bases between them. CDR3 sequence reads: CSARGDQKNIQYF. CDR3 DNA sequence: TGCAGTGCTAGAGGGGACCAAAAAAACATTCAGTACTTC.

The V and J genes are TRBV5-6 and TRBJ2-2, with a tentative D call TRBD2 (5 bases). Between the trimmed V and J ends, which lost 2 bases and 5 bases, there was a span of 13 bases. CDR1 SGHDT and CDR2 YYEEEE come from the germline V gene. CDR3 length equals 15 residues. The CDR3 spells CASSFEEPGTGELFF. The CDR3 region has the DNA TGTGCCAGCAGCTTTGAGGAACCGGGGACCGGGGAGCTGTTTTTT.

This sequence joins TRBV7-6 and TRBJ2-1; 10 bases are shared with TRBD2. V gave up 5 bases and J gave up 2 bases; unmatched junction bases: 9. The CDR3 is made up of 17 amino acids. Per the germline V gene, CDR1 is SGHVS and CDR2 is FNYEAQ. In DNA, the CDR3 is TGTGCCAGCAGCCTCCTCCAGACTAGCGGGCCCTACAATGAGCAGTTCTTC. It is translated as CASSLLQTSGPYNEQFF.

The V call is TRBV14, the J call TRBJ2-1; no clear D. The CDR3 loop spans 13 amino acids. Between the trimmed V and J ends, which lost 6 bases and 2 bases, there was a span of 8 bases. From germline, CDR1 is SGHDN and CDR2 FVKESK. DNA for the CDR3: TGTGCCAGCAGTCACCACGCCTACAATGAGCAGTTCTTC. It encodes CASSHHAYNEQFF. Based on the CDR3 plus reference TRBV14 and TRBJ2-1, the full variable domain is EAGVTQFPSHSVIEKGQTVTLRCDPISGHDNLYWYRRVMGKEIKFLLHFVKESKQDESGMPNNRFLAERTGGTYSTLKVQPAELEDSGVYFCASSHHAYNEQFFGPGTRLTVL.